Below, one T cell receptor (beta chain) is given with its context. Roughly 0.5 to 1 ug RNA was reverse transcribed with random hexamers. The TCR beta CDR3 was amplified by immunoSEQ multiplex PCR across 54 Vbeta, 13 Jbeta. Via MiXCR, TCRdb re-called the immunoSEQ multiplex PCR reads, giving one row per CDR3 protein. The profile shows 210,000 or so distinct CDR3 sequences, 94% of them singletons. Recently defined diagnostic criteria classed the Susac syndrome patients as definite or probable. FACS enriched CD8+ TEMRA cells, while bulk CD8+ and CD4+ were negatively isolated. This entry is derived from a study of CD8 T cells in Susac syndrome. For the study at large: Active disease was present in about 6 of the sequenced Susac syndrome patients, and remission in about eight.

V gave up 7 bases and J gave up 1 base, with 16 bases separating them. CDR3 length equals 15 residues. Per germline, CDR1 SGHAT and CDR2 FQNNGV. The sequencing input was CD4+ T cells from PBMCs. This clonotype was obtained from a human donor with Susac syndrome. The V and J genes are TRBV11-2 and TRBJ2-5, with D uncertain. The CDR3 DNA follows: TGTGCCAGCAACCAACTCATGGGAACCCAAGAGACCCAGTACTTC. Its translation is CASNQLMGTQETQYF.